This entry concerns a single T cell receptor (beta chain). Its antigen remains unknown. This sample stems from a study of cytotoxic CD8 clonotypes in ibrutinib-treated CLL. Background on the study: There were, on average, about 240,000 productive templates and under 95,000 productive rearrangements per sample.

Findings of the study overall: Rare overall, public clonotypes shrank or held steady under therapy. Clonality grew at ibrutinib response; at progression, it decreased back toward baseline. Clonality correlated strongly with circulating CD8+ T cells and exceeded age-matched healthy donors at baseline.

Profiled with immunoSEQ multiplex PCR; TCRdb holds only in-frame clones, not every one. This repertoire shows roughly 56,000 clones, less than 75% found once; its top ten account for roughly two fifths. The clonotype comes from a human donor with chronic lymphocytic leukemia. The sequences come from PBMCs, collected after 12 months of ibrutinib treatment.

Here the CDR3 DNA reads TGTGCCAGCAGCCCTAGACTAGCGGGTTATAGCACAGATACGCAGTATTTT. As protein: CASSPRLAGYSTDTQYF. The J gene is TRBJ2-3, the V gene TRBV7-6, with 10 bases identical to TRBD2. The CDR3 runs to 17 residues. V trimming: 5 bases; J trimming: 0 bases; junction bases outside the gene matches: 8. The germline gives CDR1 SGHVS, CDR2 FNYEAQ.